What follows are 18 T cell receptor beta chains derived from one specimen sequenced in a study of blood T cell repertoires in COVID-19. Assay used: immunoSEQ multiplex PCR; TCRdb lists only in-frame clones, some missing. Of roughly 200,000 clones in the sample, roughly 80% were seen once. Sequenced material: PBMCs or T cells enriched from blood (not recorded which). Receptors originate from a man aged 35 to 55 who had recovered from COVID-19.

The V and J genes are TRBV7-9 and TRBJ1-2; D possibly corresponds to TRBD1 (5 bases). Trimming stripped 6 bases from V and 4 bases from J, with 12 bases between. Per the germline V gene, CDR1 is SEHNR and CDR2 is FQNEAQ (reference sequence). The CDR3 consists of 13 residues. CDR3 region: CASSTGALYGYTF. CDR3 bases: TGTGCCAGCAGTACAGGCGCGCTCTATGGCTACACCTTC.

The gene calls are TRBV5-1 and TRBJ2-5, with 11 bases aligning to TRBD2. The ends lost 4 bases at V and 1 base at J; junction bases unmatched: 9. Germline CDR1 reads SGHRS; CDR2 reads YFSETQ. The CDR3 covers 17 residues. CDR3: CASSQALAGGLQETQYF. The CDR3 DNA reads as TGCGCCAGCAGCCAGGCCCTAGCGGGAGGACTCCAAGAGACCCAGTACTTC.

The chain recombines TRBV5-4 with TRBJ2-1, with 15 bases identical to TRBD2. The germline gives CDR1 SGHNT, CDR2 YYREEE (reference sequence). The CDR3 extends over 16 amino acids. The V and J ends lost 4 bases and 8 bases, in that order; junction bases with no gene match: 7. The CDR3 DNA reads as TGTGCCAGCAGCGCCCGGGGACTAGCGGGAGGTGATGAGCAGTTCTTC. Protein: CASSARGLAGGDEQFF.

J is TRBJ2-3 and V is TRBV2; TRBD1 matches at 7 bases. In germline, CDR1 is SNHLY, CDR2 FYNNEI. The CDR3 loop spans 13 amino acids. V lost 8 bases to trimming and J lost 6 bases; unmatched junction nucleotides: 8. Here the CDR3 reads CASGVQGWDTQYF. CDR3 sequence (DNA): TGTGCCAGCGGAGTACAGGGGTGGGATACGCAGTATTTT. Combining the CDR3 with reference TRBV2 and TRBJ2-3 gives the whole variable domain EPEVTQTPSHQVTQMGQEVILRCVPISNHLYFYWYRQILGQKVEFLVSFYNNEISEKSEIFDDQFSVERPDGSNFTLKIRSTKLEDSAMYFCASGVQGWDTQYFGPGTRLTVL.

This rearrangement joins TRBV7-9 to TRBJ2-5; D gene unclear. The CDR3 is 13 residues long. Germline V lookup: CDR1 SEHNR, CDR2 FQNEAQ (reference sequence). Trimming took 4 bases from V and 4 from J, leaving 10 bases between them. This CDR3 reads CASSSPTSETQYF. The CDR3 DNA follows: TGTGCCAGCAGCTCCCCTACGTCAGAGACCCAGTACTTC.

J is TRBJ2-5 and V is TRBV2, with D perhaps TRBD1 (6 bases). Germline V gene lookup returns CDR1 SNHLY and CDR2 FYNNEI. The germline V and J ends were trimmed by 6 bases and 4 bases, with 18 bases remaining between them. CDR3 length equals 15 residues. CDR3 in DNA: TGTGCCAGCAGGCTGACAGGCGCTACGGGAGAGACCCAGTACTTC. It codes for CASRLTGATGETQYF.

The genes are TRBV6-5 and TRBJ2-7; 9 bases fit TRBD2. V dropped 0 bases and J dropped 6; count of bases not matched to a gene: 3. The CDR3 is 14 amino acids. CDR1 and CDR2 (germline): MNHEY, SVGAGI. The CDR3 protein is CASSYSLAGSEQYV. Here the CDR3 DNA reads TGTGCCAGCAGTTACTCGCTAGCGGGAAGCGAGCAGTACGTC.

DNA for the CDR3: TGTGCCAGCAGCCAAGACGGGAGGGAGCTCGAGCAGTACTTC. This encodes CASSQDGRELEQYF. The chain has TRBV3-1 (or the pseudogene TRBV3-2) and TRBJ2-7, with TRBD2 identical over 8 bases. With V trimmed by 0 bases and J by 6 bases, 4 bases remained unmatched. This CDR3 is 14 amino acids long. Germline assignment: CDR1 LGHDT and CDR2 YNNKEL (reference sequence).

The V and J genes are TRBV2 and TRBJ1-4, with TRBD1 matching 7 bases. This CDR3 is built from 15 residues. Germline V lookup: CDR1 SNHLY, CDR2 FYNNEI. Trimming removed 6 bases from V and 7 bases from J; junction bases left unmatched: 11. Written as DNA, the CDR3 is TGTGCCAGCAGGACACCCCCGGGACAGTCTGAAAAACTGTTTTTT. Its translation: CASRTPPGQSEKLFF.

The chain links TRBV4-2 to TRBJ1-2; TRBD1 aligns across 9 bases. The CDR3 covers 17 residues. The junction had 13 bases not matched to a gene; V was cut back by 3 bases and J by 5 bases. Germline V gene lookup returns CDR1 LGHNA and CDR2 YNFKEQ. The CDR3 bases are TGTGCCAGCAGCCATTCCGGGACAGGGCAGGGATCTTATGGCTACACCTTC. Amino acids: CASSHSGTGQGSYGYTF.

V is TRBV7-2 and J is TRBJ1-5; D gene uncertain. V was clipped by 5 bases and J by 1 base, with 6 bases between them. The germline gives CDR1 SGHTA, CDR2 FQGNSA. The CDR3 is 13 amino acids. CDR3 nucleotide sequence: TGTGCCAGCAGCGCTAGGAGCAATCAGCCCCAGCATTTT. As protein: CASSARSNQPQHF.

The chain couples TRBV5-1 to TRBJ1-2, with D possibly TRBD1 on 5 matching bases. CDR1 and CDR2 (germline): SGHRS, YFSETQ. The length of the CDR3 is 15 residues. Trimming removed 2 bases from V and 9 bases from J, with 20 bases in between. CDR3 amino acids: CASSLIRGGRSRYTF. For the CDR3, the DNA is TGCGCCAGCAGCTTAATCCGCGGGGGAAGAAGCCGCTACACCTTC.

This chain joins TRBV5-8 and TRBJ2-3; weak D call: TRBD2 (5 bases). V was pared by 0 bases and J by 6 bases, with 20 bases between. Germline CDR1 SGHTS, CDR2 YDEGEE. There are 17 residues in the CDR3. CDR3 sequence reads: CASSLGWTLQGSDTQYF. The CDR3 DNA reads TGTGCCAGCAGCTTGGGGTGGACTTTGCAAGGGTCGGATACGCAGTATTTT.

The CDR3 protein is CASSQDEVGRREKLFF. The DNA of the CDR3 is TGTGCCAGCAGCCAAGATGAGGTGGGGCGCAGGGAAAAACTGTTTTTT. The gene calls are TRBV3-1 (or the pseudogene TRBV3-2) and TRBJ1-4, with TRBD1 as a possible D gene (5 bases). Deletions cut 0 bases from V and 8 bases from J, with 16 bases between. The germline CDR1 and CDR2 sequences are LGHDT and YNNKEL (reference sequence). The CDR3 covers 16 residues.

This clone was detected once. The CDR3 coding sequence is TGTGCCAGCAGCTACGACAACGCCCTATACAATGAGCAGTTCTTC. It is translated as CASSYDNALYNEQFF. The chain is built from TRBV5-5 and TRBJ2-1; D is ambiguous. Germline V gene data show CDR1 as SGHKS and CDR2 as YYEKEE (reference sequence). The CDR3 runs 15 residues. Trimming stripped 3 bases from V and 4 bases from J, with 14 bases between. Combining the CDR3 with reference TRBV5-5 and TRBJ2-1 gives the whole variable domain DAGVTQSPTHLIKTRGQQVTLRCSPISGHKSVSWYQQVLGQGPQFIFQYYEKEERGRGNFPDRFSARQFPNYSSELNVNALLLGDSALYLCASSYDNALYNEQFFGPGTRLTVL.

The sample holds one count of this clone. The gene calls are TRBV5-4 and TRBJ2-7; 9 nucleotides align to TRBD2. Germline V gene data show CDR1 as SGHNT and CDR2 as YYREEE (reference sequence). This CDR3 contains 14 residues. The V and J ends lost 2 bases and 6 bases, in that order; junction bases with no gene match: 6. The CDR3 region is CASSLAGGLAEQYV. In DNA form, the CDR3 reads TGTGCCAGCAGCTTAGCGGGAGGATTGGCCGAGCAGTACGTC.

V is TRBV18 and J is TRBJ1-2; 10 bases match TRBD1. CDR1 and CDR2 from the germline V gene are KGHSH and LQKENI. CDR3 length equals 15 residues. Trimming at V came to 3 bases and at J to 7 bases, leaving 8 bases not matched to a gene. In DNA form, the CDR3 reads TGTGCCAGCTCACCTCCCGGGACAGGGGTAGTTGGCTACACCTTC. The encoded protein is CASSPPGTGVVGYTF.

In this sample, this clone turned up a few times. This rearrangement joins TRBV7-6 to TRBJ2-7, with 7 bases that match TRBD2. The germline V gene has CDR1 SGHVS and CDR2 FNYEAQ. The V segment lost 0 bases and the J segment 2 bases; nucleotides outside the gene matches: 1. This CDR3 is built from 14 residues. CDR3: CASSLAGGTYEQYF. The CDR3 region has the DNA TGTGCCAGCAGCTTAGCGGGAGGGACCTACGAGCAGTACTTC.